Sequencing of this TCR beta chain was carried out in a study of Ad26.COV2.S vaccination and SARS-CoV-2 variants (dated by TCRdb to the early 2020s). About the full investigation: Donors in the vaccine arm were drawn from COV1001, a phase I-IIa trial of Ad26.COV2.S in healthy adults that was multicentre, randomized, double-blind and placebo-controlled. A total of around 32 samples were included in the TCR-sequenced set, comprising about 20 Ad26.COV2.S vaccine recipients, 5 placebo recipients and 8 SARS-CoV-2 convalescent individuals. Ad26.COV2.S was administered intramuscularly at 5 x 10^10 or 1 x 10^11 viral particles, either as a single shot or as two shots given 56 days apart. Trial participants were randomized into five groups of five: low-dose or high-dose Ad26.COV2.S given once or twice, or placebo on both occasions. TCRbeta repertoire sequencing served as the tool for gauging how specific and how broad the SARS-CoV-2-reactive T cell receptors were following Ad26.COV2.S vaccination. Investigators did not know the trial group allocation while performing experiments and assessing outcomes. General conclusions and limits of the study: The study lacked the statistical power to compare responses across vaccine doses or regimens. Vaccine and placebo recipients had comparable non-spike TCR breadth, which fits with the vaccine containing only spike. The authors noted that total T cell responses may have been underestimated by the TCR breadth and depth analyses. After vaccination, substantial breadth of spike-specific CD8+ and CD4+ T cell responses was reported. Spike-specific TCR breadth was higher in Ad26.COV2.S recipients than in placebo recipients (P = 0.0014).

Notes on this clone: This clone's antigen is unknown. The sample holds no much larger clone one base away, and base qualities are not on file.

What this sample's treatment or condition label stands for: approximately 18 received Ad26.COV2.S at low or high dose, single or two shots; about 5 received placebo; per-sample allocation not given. Repertoires of vaccine and placebo recipients were sequenced from samples collected on day 63 after the first injection. In Cohort 1b, about two dozen adults aged 18-55 years were enrolled at a single site in Boston, USA, between 29 July and 7 August 2020. Ad26.COV2.S was a replication-incompetent adenovirus type 26 vector that expressed a prefusion-stabilized SARS-CoV-2 spike protein derived from the original Wuhan strain. The germline V gene (reference sequence) supplies CDR1 LNHDA and CDR2 SQIVND. V was cut back by 3 bases and J by 0 bases, leaving a gap of 9 bases between them. The CDR3, cysteine through phenylalanine, is 14 amino acids long. This entry keeps only the CDR3 DNA: 42 bases, framed from base 1.

The immunoSEQ Assay was the method used to sequence TCRbeta CDR3 regions. After extraction, genomic DNA underwent amplification by bias-controlled multiplex PCR, followed by high-throughput sequencing. Per the original workflow: To quantify the absolute abundance of every unique TCRbeta CDR3 region, sequences were collapsed and filtered. T cell fraction was estimated by normalizing TCRbeta template counts to usable DNA, with usable DNA measured through amplification of reference genes found in all nucleated cells. Repertoire TCRs were annotated as SARS-CoV-2-specific when V gene, CDR3 amino acid sequence and J gene were exactly matched to a known reactive TCR set. The reference SARS-CoV-2 TCR set was obtained from MIRA and was filtered for enrichment in COVID-19-positive ImmuneCODE repertoires, whereby public or cross-reactive TCRs were removed. Using the MIRA antigens, annotated TCRs were further analysed by specific ORF or by position within an ORF. Breadth was defined as the number of annotated unique rearrangements divided by the total number of unique productive rearrangements, and depth was defined as the summed frequency of the annotated unique rearrangements. TCR breadth was compared between groups using two-sided Wilcoxon rank-sum tests. TCRdb carries this immuneACCESS record with in-frame sequences only. Its versions omit some clonotypes, under half of them owing to an unresolved V gene in the studies checked, with the rest unexplained. V and J calls and clone size are as listed in that table; D and trimming were resolved from the DNA. A total of approximately 300,000 clones appear in this sample, around four fifths of them only once. The ten largest clonotypes hold 2.1% of the sample.

In this chain, TRBV19 is recombined with TRBJ2-7, with the D gene too uncertain to name. This clonotype was obtained from a person aged 18-65 years who received the Ad26.COV2.S COVID-19 vaccine or a placebo. The specimen comprised peripheral blood, sampled in a trial of Ad26.COV2.S vaccine versus placebo. Read as DNA, the sequence is TGTGCCAGTAGTATGGCCACCGCCTCCTACGAGCAGTACTTC. It translates as CASSMATASYEQYF.